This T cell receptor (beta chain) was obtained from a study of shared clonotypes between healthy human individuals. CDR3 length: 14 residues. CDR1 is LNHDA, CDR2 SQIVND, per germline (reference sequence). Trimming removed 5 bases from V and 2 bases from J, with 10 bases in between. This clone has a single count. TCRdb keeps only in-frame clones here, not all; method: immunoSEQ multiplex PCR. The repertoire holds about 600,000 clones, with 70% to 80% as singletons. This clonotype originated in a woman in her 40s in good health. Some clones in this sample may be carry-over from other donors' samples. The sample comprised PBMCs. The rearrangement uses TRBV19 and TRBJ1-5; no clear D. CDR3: CASSPGYGNQPQHF. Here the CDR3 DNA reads TGTGCCAGTAGTCCCGGGTACGGCAATCAGCCCCAGCATTTT.